Below, 15 T cell receptor beta chains from the same sample are listed, as sequenced in a study of blood T cell repertoires in COVID-19. Profiled with immunoSEQ multiplex PCR; TCRdb holds only in-frame clones, not every one. Among hundreds of thousands of clones listed, roughly 85% were seen once. The sequencing input was PBMCs or T cells enriched from blood (not recorded which). The receptors shown here come from a woman aged 35 to 49 who had recovered from COVID-19.

The chain links TRBV30 to TRBJ2-7; a weak D match, TRBD2 (5 bases). The CDR3 length is 13 residues. Germline loops: CDR1 GTSNPN, CDR2 SVGIG (reference sequence). The germline V and J ends were trimmed by 3 bases and 1 base, with 10 bases remaining between them. The CDR3 coding sequence is TGTGCCTGGAGGAGGGTAAATTCCTACGAGCAGTACTTC. This sequence encodes CAWRRVNSYEQYF. The entire variable domain, with the rest obtained from reference TRBV30 and TRBJ2-7, is as follows: SQTIHQWPATLVQPVGSPLSLECTVEGTSNPNLYWYRQAAGRGLQLLFYSVGIGQISSEVPQNLSASRPQDRQFILSSKKLLLSDSGFYLCAWRRVNSYEQYFGPGTRLTVT.

The genes are TRBV29-1 and TRBJ1-2; D is perhaps TRBD1 (6 bases). CDR1 is SQVTM, CDR2 ANQGSEA, per germline. The CDR3 covers 13 residues. The CDR3: CSVKGGGWDGYTF. CDR3 bases: TGCAGTGTCAAAGGGGGAGGGTGGGACGGCTACACCTTC.

The chain carries TRBV28 and TRBJ1-4, with 8 bases that match TRBD1. Germline CDR1 and CDR2: MDHEN and SYDVKM. The CDR3 length is 15 residues. V dropped 7 bases and J dropped 7; count of bases not matched to a gene: 11. The CDR3 sequence is CASKAGGLEAEKLFF. CDR3 bases: TGTGCCAGCAAGGCAGGGGGCCTCGAGGCTGAAAAACTGTTTTTT.

This clone was counted between two and nine times. J is TRBJ1-1 and V is TRBV19; TRBD1 matches 10 bases. With V trimmed by 1 base and J by 2 bases, 1 base remained unmatched. The CDR3 extends over 15 amino acids. Germline CDR1 reads LNHDA; CDR2 reads SQIVND (reference sequence). CDR3 in DNA: TGTGCCAGTAGTATAGGGGACAGGGGTAACACTGAAGCTTTCTTT. Translated, it gives CASSIGDRGNTEAFF.

The chain employs TRBV7-3 and TRBJ2-6, with a weak D call TRBD2 (6 bases). Germline CDR1 is SGHTA and CDR2 is FQGTGA. The CDR3 is 15 residues long. With 3 bases removed from V and 1 base from J, the gap between germline ends came to 7 bases. The CDR3 DNA is TGTGCCAGCAGCTTGGCGGGATCTGGGGCCAACGTCCTGACTTTC. It yields the protein CASSLAGSGANVLTF.

In DNA, the CDR3 is TGTGCCAGCAGCTTCGCAGGGGGCGTCGGCTATGGCTACACCTTC. It is translated as CASSFAGGVGYGYTF. The chain couples TRBV7-2 to TRBJ1-2, with 8 positions matching TRBD1. With V trimmed by 3 bases and J by 4 bases, 7 bases remained unmatched. Germline V gene lookup returns CDR1 SGHTA and CDR2 FQGNSA. This CDR3 is built from 15 residues.

This clone was counted a few times. The rearrangement joins TRBV2 to TRBJ2-5; tentatively, D is TRBD2 (5 bases). Looked up from germline, CDR1 is SNHLY and CDR2 is FYNNEI. V was pared by 6 bases and J by 5 bases, with 10 bases between. The CDR3 consists of 12 residues. CDR3 sequence: CASRRGGETQYF. CDR3 DNA: TGTGCCAGCAGACGGGGTGGGGAGACCCAGTACTTC.

CDR3 loop: CATSRAARGGGTDTQYF. In nucleotides, the CDR3 is TGTGCCACCAGCAGAGCCGCGAGGGGGGGAGGCACAGATACGCAGTATTTT. The chain has TRBV15 and TRBJ2-3; tentative D call: TRBD2 (7 bases). This CDR3 is 17 amino acids long. The V end lost 1 base, the J end lost 1 base, and 15 bases lay between the germline ends. The germline gives CDR1 LNHNV, CDR2 YYDKDF (reference sequence).

The V call is TRBV27, the J call TRBJ2-2; 7 positions match TRBD2. With 6 bases clipped from V and 4 bases from J, the junction kept 5 bases outside the gene matches. This CDR3 has 14 residues. Germline V gene data show CDR1 as MNHEY and CDR2 as SMNVEV (reference sequence). The DNA for the CDR3 is TGTGCCAGCAGGACTAGCTTGGGCACCGGGGAGCTGTTTTTT. Amino acid sequence: CASRTSLGTGELFF.

This CDR3 is CASSPSEEKLFF. CDR3 coding DNA: TGTGCCAGCAGCCCAAGTGAGGAAAAACTGTTTTTT. The gene calls are TRBV3-1 (or the pseudogene TRBV3-2) and TRBJ1-4; D not certain. The CDR3 loop spans 12 amino acids. The germline CDR1 and CDR2 sequences are LGHDT and YNNKEL (reference sequence). The V and J ends lost 4 bases and 8 bases respectively, with 8 bases between them.

This clone was detected ten times or more. V usage is TRBV19 and J usage is TRBJ2-3; D ambiguous. Germline assignment: CDR1 LNHDA and CDR2 SQIVND (reference sequence). The CDR3 loop spans 13 amino acids. The V and J ends lost 6 bases and 0 bases respectively, with 7 bases between them. CDR3 amino acids: CASSSESTDTQYF. CDR3 nucleotide sequence: TGTGCCAGTAGCTCGGAGAGCACAGATACGCAGTATTTT.

The chain employs TRBV7-9 and TRBJ2-1, with 7 bases identical to TRBD2. Trimming cost V 2 bases and J 0 bases; bases outside gene matches: 10. Per the germline V gene, CDR1 is SEHNR and CDR2 is FQNEAQ (reference sequence). This CDR3 has 18 amino acids. The CDR3 region has the DNA TGTGCCAGCAGCTTATTTGGGAGGGGCCAGAGCTCCTACAATGAGCAGTTCTTC. Translation gives CASSLFGRGQSSYNEQFF.

The rearrangement links TRBV6-5 to TRBJ1-2, with TRBD1 identical over 8 bases. The V gene end was trimmed by 6 bases and the J gene end by 2 bases; junction bases not matched to a gene: 8. Germline CDR1 and CDR2: MNHEY and SVGAGI. The CDR3 loop spans 15 amino acids. The CDR3 loop reads CASRPRQGTNYGYTF. In DNA, the CDR3 is TGTGCCAGCAGACCTCGACAGGGGACCAACTATGGCTACACCTTC.

The rearrangement links TRBV16 to TRBJ2-1, with 11 bases identical to TRBD2. The CDR3 is 15 residues long. Germline CDR1 is KGHSY and CDR2 is FQNENV. V lost 4 bases to trimming and J lost 2 bases; unmatched junction nucleotides: 1. The CDR3 region has the DNA TGTGCCAGCAGCCTAGCGGGAGGGCCCTACAATGAGCAGTTCTTC. Translating gives CASSLAGGPYNEQFF.

The V and J genes are TRBV15 and TRBJ1-3; perhaps TRBD1 as D (6 bases). The CDR3 runs 17 residues. V was shortened by 1 base and J by 8 bases, with 21 bases between the two germline ends. Germline values: CDR1 LNHNV, CDR2 YYDKDF (reference sequence). Here the CDR3 reads CATSRGGLQGVRDTIYF. CDR3 in DNA: TGTGCCACCAGCAGAGGGGGCCTACAGGGAGTCAGGGACACCATATATTTT.